The next 16 T cell receptor beta chains were all read from a single sample in a study of regulatory T cells in long-lasting Graves disease. CDR3 regions were amplified by Arm-PCR using iRepertoire HTBI primers to build TCR beta libraries. Each CDR3 protein gets one entry after TCRdb re-called the multiplex PCR reads with MiXCR. The repertoire includes 300,000 to 400,000 distinct CDR3 sequences, approximately 20% of them detected once, and less than 40% sits in the top ten. Noted time point: newly diagnosed GD, antithyroid drugs for less than 3 months. Scientists built the TCR library using RNA that was extracted from PBMCs. Sequencing used peripheral blood mononuclear cells (PBMCs), obtained at new diagnosis, from a patient treated with antithyroid drugs. The receptors stem from a female donor with Graves disease.

This clonotype was observed at least ten times. The V and J genes are TRBV6-1 and TRBJ2-5; D remains unclear. The germline CDR1 and CDR2 sequences are MNHNS and SASEGT. The CDR3 is 14 residues long. V was pared by 1 base and J by 2 bases, with 8 bases between. The CDR3 region is CASSEGAGQETQYF. The CDR3 DNA reads TGTGCCAGCAGTGAAGGGGCAGGTCAAGAGACCCAGTACTTC.

This clonotype occurred many times. This chain uses TRBV27 with TRBJ2-1, with 10 bases aligning to TRBD2. CDR3 length: 15 residues. V lost 5 bases, J lost 9 bases, and 10 bases stayed unmatched. Germline V gene sequence: CDR1 MNHEY, CDR2 SMNVEV (reference sequence). The CDR3 spells CASSPPGLALGEQFF. The CDR3 nucleotides read TGTGCCAGCAGTCCCCCGGGACTAGCGCTGGGTGAGCAGTTCTTC.

This clonotype was recorded many times. The rearrangement uses TRBV28 and TRBJ2-1, with D perhaps matching TRBD1 or TRBD2 (5 bases each). There are 14 residues in the CDR3. CDR1 and CDR2 (germline): MDHEN, SYDVKM. V was cut by 6 bases and J by 4 bases, with 13 bases left in between. CDR3 amino acids: CASSGTVPYNEQFF. The CDR3, as DNA: TGTGCCAGCAGCGGGACGGTCCCTTACAATGAGCAGTTCTTC.

V and J are TRBV7-2 and TRBJ2-7, with 7 bases aligning to TRBD2. CDR1 and CDR2 (germline): SGHTA, FQGNSA. The V and J ends lost 1 base and 0 bases, in that order; junction bases with no gene match: 3. This CDR3 spans 15 amino acids. The CDR3 DNA is TGTGCCAGCAGCTTAGGGGAGGGAAGCTCCTACGAGCAGTACTTC. Amino acids: CASSLGEGSSYEQYF.

This clonotype was counted a few times. This chain uses TRBV28 with TRBJ2-5, with 10 bases identical to TRBD2. Germline CDR1 is MDHEN and CDR2 is SYDVKM. The CDR3 has 16 residues. J lost 1 base, V lost 6 bases, and 8 bases had no gene match. The CDR3 nucleotides are TGTGCCAGCAGCCAAGCGCTAGCGGGAGCCCAAGAGACCCAGTACTTC. Amino acids: CASSQALAGAQETQYF.

Points on this clonotype: This sequence is one base from a far larger clone and is likely a read error. The chain carries TRBV12-3 or TRBV12-4 and TRBJ2-3, with TRBD2 matching 9 bases. The end of the DNA aligns better with TRBJ2-7, so the J call may be wrong. The CDR3 totals 16 residues. The DNA of the CDR3 is TGTGCCGGCAGTTTAGGCGGGAGGGCCGCAACCTACGAGCAGTACTTC. It specifies CAGSLGGRAATYEQYF.

About this clonotype itself: This sequence is one base from a far larger clone and is likely a read error. The chain couples TRBV6-5 to TRBJ2-5; 7 bases line up with TRBD2. The CDR3 runs 14 residues. Trimming at V came to 4 bases and at J to 5 bases, leaving 7 bases not matched to a gene. In germline, CDR1 is MNHEY, CDR2 SVGAGI. The CDR3 is CASSFSKGGETQYF. The CDR3 DNA follows: TGTGCCAGCAGTTTCTCAAAGGGAGGGGAGACCCAGTACTTC.

This clonotype was detected many times. This rearrangement joins TRBV7-8 to TRBJ1-1; no firm D call. The CDR3 covers 15 residues. Germline V CDR1 and CDR2: SGHVS, FQNEAQ. The V end was cut by 5 bases, the J end by 1 base, with 14 bases between. CDR3 region: CASSPRGRRNTEAFF. The DNA for the CDR3 is TGTGCCAGCAGCCCTAGAGGACGGAGGAACACTGAAGCTTTCTTT.

This clonotype was seen more than once but under ten times. One base away lies a much larger clone, so this may be a sequencing read error. This sequence joins TRBV6-4 and TRBJ1-2, with 7 bases fitting TRBD1. Germline V lookup: CDR1 MRHNA, CDR2 SNTAGT. Trimming removed 4 bases from V and 4 bases from J; junction bases left unmatched: 3. There are 13 residues in the CDR3. The CDR3 protein is CASSANRGYGYTF. For the CDR3, the DNA is TGTGCCAGCAGTGCCAACAGGGGCTATGGCTACACCTTC.

The V call is TRBV6-2 or TRBV6-3, the J call TRBJ1-2; no reliable D call. Trimming cost V 5 bases and J 5 bases, with 18 bases left between them. The CDR3 length is 15 residues. Per germline, CDR1 MNHEY and CDR2 SVGEGT. The CDR3 reads CASSISFQVGYGYTF. CDR3 sequence (DNA): TGTGCCAGCAGTATTTCATTTCAGGTTGGGTATGGCTACACCTTC.

The gene calls are TRBV24-1 and TRBJ2-7; 9 bases agree with TRBD1. The V segment lost 6 bases and the J segment 3 bases; nucleotides outside the gene matches: 5. Germline V lookup: CDR1 KGHDR, CDR2 SFDVKD. There are 14 residues in the CDR3. Written as DNA, the CDR3 is TGTGCCACCAGTCACCCGGACAGGGGCTACGAGCAGTACTTC. Encoded protein: CATSHPDRGYEQYF.

V and J are TRBV28 and TRBJ1-1; D possibly corresponds to TRBD1 (5 bases). This CDR3 is 15 amino acids long. The V and J ends lost 7 bases and 1 base respectively, with 16 bases between them. Germline V gives CDR1 MDHEN, CDR2 SYDVKM. CDR3: CASNIPGPPNTEAFF. In nucleotides, the CDR3 is TGTGCCAGCAATATCCCGGGACCTCCGAACACTGAAGCTTTCTTT.

A word on this clonotype: This likely reflects a read error, since a far larger clone is one base away. V is TRBV12-3 or TRBV12-4 and J is TRBJ2-1; 9 bases are shared with TRBD2. This CDR3 comprises 16 residues. The CDR3 is CASSSRGGRALKTQHF. CDR3 in DNA: TGTGCCAGCAGTTCCCGAGGCGGGAGGGCCTTAAAGACCCAGCACTTC.

The V and J genes are TRBV27 and TRBJ2-3; 11 nucleotides line up with TRBD1. With 2 bases clipped from V and 6 bases from J, the junction kept 10 bases outside the gene matches. The CDR3 has 17 residues. The germline V gene encodes CDR1 MNHEY and CDR2 SMNVEV (reference sequence). CDR3 region: CASSLTPDRGRFDTQYF. The CDR3 DNA reads as TGTGCCAGCAGTTTAACCCCGGACAGGGGGCGCTTTGATACGCAGTATTTT.

V gene TRBV19 combines with J gene TRBJ1-6; D unresolved. Per the germline V gene, CDR1 is LNHDA and CDR2 is SQIVND (reference sequence). The CDR3 contains 12 residues. V gave up 0 bases and J gave up 10 bases, with 4 bases separating them. The CDR3 spells CASSIDQSPLHF. CDR3 coding DNA: TGTGCCAGTAGTATAGATCAATCACCCCTCCACTTT. The full variable domain, completed using reference TRBV19 and TRBJ1-6, is DGGITQSPKYLFRKEGQNVTLSCEQNLNHDAMYWYRQDPGQGLRLIYYSQIVNDFQKGDIAEGYSVSREKKESFPLTVTSAQKNPTAFYLCASSIDQSPLHFGNGTRLTVT.

Of note for this clonotype: It may be a read error: a sequence one base away is much more abundant. The rearrangement links TRBV20-1 to TRBJ2-3, with D possibly matching TRBD1 (6 bases). The DNA end is more similar to TRBJ2-7, so the J call may be wrong. Germline V gene sequence: CDR1 DFQATT, CDR2 SNEGSKA (reference sequence). CDR3 length: 15 residues. Here the CDR3 DNA reads TGCAGTGCTACCACAGCTCTGGGACAAGACAATGAGCAGTACTTC. Its translation is CSATTALGQDNEQYF.